One T cell receptor beta chain is described in this entry. Its specificity is unknown. This entry is derived from a study of persistence of HIV-infected CD4 T cells. Turning to the study itself: Two participants gave one leukapheresis sample; others gave up to roughly 180 mL blood repeatedly.

Sequencing used immunoSEQ version 4 in survey mode. TCRdb's table, derived via immunoSEQ multiplex PCR, lists solely in-frame clones and lacks some. The table shows approximately 32,000 clones, with roughly 82% occurring only once. The stimulus was an HIV-1 Gag 15-mer peptide pool, 0.9 to 1 ug/peptide/mL. CD40L/CD69 double-negative CD45RO-high memory CD4+ T cells were collected. CD4+ T cell counts exceeded 400 cells/uL; CMV serology was positive. V dropped 4 bases and J dropped 5 bases, with 11 bases sitting between them. The CDR3 spans 13 residues. Germline CDR1 KGHSH, CDR2 LQKENI. Material: CD4+ T cells sorted from PBMCs after approximately 19-hour stimulation, obtained from a patient who received antiretroviral therapy. The TCR originated in an adult woman with HIV who was CMV-seropositive. The chain recombines TRBV18 with TRBJ2-5; D gene unclear. DNA for the CDR3: TGTGCCAGCTCACAAGTCCCTGGGGAGACCCAGTACTTC. It specifies CASSQVPGETQYF.